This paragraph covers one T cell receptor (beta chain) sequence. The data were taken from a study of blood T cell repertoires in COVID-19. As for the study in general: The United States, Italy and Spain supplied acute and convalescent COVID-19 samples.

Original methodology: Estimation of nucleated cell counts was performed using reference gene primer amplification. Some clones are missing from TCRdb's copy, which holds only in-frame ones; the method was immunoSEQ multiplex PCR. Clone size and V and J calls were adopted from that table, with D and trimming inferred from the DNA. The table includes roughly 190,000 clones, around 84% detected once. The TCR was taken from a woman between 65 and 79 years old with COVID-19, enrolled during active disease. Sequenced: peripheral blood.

CDR3 in DNA: TGTGCCAGTAGACAGGGAGGCACAGATACGCAGTATTTT. It encodes CASRQGGTDTQYF. V gene TRBV28 combines with J gene TRBJ2-3; 7 bases map to TRBD1. V lost 9 bases, J lost 1 base, and 4 bases stayed unmatched. The CDR3 runs 13 residues. Looked up from germline, CDR1 is MDHEN and CDR2 is SYDVKM.